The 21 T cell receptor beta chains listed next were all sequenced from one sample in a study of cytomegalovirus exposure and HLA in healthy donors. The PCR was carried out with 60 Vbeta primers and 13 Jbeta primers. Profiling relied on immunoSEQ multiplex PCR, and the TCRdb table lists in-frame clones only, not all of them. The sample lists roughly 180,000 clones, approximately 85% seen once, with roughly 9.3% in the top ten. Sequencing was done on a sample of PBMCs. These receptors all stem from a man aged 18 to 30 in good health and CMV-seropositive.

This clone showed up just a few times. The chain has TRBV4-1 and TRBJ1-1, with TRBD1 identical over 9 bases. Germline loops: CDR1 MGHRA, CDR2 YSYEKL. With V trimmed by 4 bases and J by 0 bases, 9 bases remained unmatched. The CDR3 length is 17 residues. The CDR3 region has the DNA TGCGCCAGCAGCCGGATGACAGGGGGTTTAATGAACACTGAAGCTTTCTTT. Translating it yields CASSRMTGGLMNTEAFF.

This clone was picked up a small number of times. The CDR3 sequence: CASSPTPGQSYEQYF. The CDR3 DNA reads TGCGCCAGCAGCCCCACTCCGGGACAGAGCTACGAGCAGTACTTC. The rearrangement joins TRBV4-3 to TRBJ2-7, with 7 bases that match TRBD1. The length of the CDR3 is 15 residues. V dropped 4 bases and J dropped 3; count of bases not matched to a gene: 9. Germline V gives CDR1 LGHNA, CDR2 YSLEER.

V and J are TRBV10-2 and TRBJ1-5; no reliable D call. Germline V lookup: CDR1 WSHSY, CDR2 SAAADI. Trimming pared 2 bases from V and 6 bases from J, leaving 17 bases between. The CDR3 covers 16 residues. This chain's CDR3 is CASSEPLVGGRQPQHF. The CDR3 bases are TGCGCCAGCAGTGAGCCCCTTGTGGGAGGGCGTCAGCCCCAGCATTTT.

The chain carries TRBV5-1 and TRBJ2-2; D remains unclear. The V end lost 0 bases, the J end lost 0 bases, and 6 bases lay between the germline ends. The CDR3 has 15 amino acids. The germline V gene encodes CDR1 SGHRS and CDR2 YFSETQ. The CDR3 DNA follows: TGCGCCAGCAGCTTGGCCCCTCCGAACACCGGGGAGCTGTTTTTT. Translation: CASSLAPPNTGELFF.

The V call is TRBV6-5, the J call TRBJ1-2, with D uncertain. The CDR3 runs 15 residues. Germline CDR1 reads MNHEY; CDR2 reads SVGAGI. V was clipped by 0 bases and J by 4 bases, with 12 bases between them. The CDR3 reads CASSYSSGLGYGYTF. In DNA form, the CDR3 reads TGTGCCAGCAGTTACTCGTCAGGTTTGGGCTATGGCTACACCTTC.

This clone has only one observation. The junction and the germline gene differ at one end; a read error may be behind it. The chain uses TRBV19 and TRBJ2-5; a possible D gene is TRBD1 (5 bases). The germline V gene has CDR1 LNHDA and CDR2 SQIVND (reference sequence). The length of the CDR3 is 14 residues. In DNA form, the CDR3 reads TGTGCCAGTAGTATACTTGGGGCAGGAGAGGCCCAGTACTTC. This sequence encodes CASSILGAGEAQYF.

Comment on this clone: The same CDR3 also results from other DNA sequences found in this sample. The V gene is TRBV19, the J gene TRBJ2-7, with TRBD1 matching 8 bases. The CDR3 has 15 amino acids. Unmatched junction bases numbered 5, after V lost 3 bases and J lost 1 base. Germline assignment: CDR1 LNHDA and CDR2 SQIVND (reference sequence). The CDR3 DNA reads TGTGCCAGTAGTATTGAAGGGACAGGTTCCTACGAGCAGTACTTC. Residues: CASSIEGTGSYEQYF.

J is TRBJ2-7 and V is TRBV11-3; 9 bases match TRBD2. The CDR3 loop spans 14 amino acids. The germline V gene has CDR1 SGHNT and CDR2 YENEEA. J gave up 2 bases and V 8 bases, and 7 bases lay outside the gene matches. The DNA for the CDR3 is TGTGCCAGCGCCAGCGGGGGGCCGCCCTACGAGCAGTACTTC. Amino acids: CASASGGPPYEQYF. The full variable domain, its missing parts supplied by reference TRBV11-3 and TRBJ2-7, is EAGVVQSPRYKIIEKKQPVAFWCNPISGHNTLYWYLQNLGQGPELLIRYENEEAVDDSQLPKDRFSAERLKGVDSTLKIQPAELGDSAVYLCASASGGPPYEQYFGPGTRLTVT.

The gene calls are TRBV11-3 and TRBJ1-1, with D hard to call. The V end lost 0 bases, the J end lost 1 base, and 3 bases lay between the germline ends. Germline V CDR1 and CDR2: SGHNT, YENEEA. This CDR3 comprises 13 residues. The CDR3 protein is CASSLEQNTEAFF. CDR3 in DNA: TGTGCCAGCAGCTTAGAACAGAACACTGAAGCTTTCTTT.

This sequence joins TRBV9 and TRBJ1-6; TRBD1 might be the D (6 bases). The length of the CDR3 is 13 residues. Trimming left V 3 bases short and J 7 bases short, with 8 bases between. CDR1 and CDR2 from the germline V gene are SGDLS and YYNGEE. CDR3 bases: TGTGCCAGCAGCGAGGGGGGGAATTCACCCCTCCACTTT. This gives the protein CASSEGGNSPLHF.

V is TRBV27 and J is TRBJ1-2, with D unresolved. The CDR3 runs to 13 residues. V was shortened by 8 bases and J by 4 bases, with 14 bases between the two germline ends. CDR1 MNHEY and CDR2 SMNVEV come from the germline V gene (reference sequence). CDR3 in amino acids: CASARTEVYGYTF. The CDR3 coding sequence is TGTGCCAGCGCCCGGACGGAGGTCTATGGCTACACCTTC.

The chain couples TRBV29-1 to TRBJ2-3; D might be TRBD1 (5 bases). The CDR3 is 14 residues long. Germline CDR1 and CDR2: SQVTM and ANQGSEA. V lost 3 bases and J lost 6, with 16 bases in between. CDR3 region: CSVDGQGITDTQYF. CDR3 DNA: TGCAGCGTTGATGGGCAGGGAATCACGGATACGCAGTATTTT.

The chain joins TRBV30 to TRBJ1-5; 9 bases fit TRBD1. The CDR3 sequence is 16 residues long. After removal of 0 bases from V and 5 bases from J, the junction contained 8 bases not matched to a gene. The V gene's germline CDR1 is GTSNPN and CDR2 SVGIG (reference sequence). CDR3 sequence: CAWSVSGQGTHQPQHF. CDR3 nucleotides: TGTGCCTGGAGTGTTTCTGGACAGGGGACCCATCAGCCCCAGCATTTT.

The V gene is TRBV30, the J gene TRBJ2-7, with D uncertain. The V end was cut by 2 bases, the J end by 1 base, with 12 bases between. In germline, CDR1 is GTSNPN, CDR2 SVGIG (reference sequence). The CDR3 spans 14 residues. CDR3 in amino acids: CAWSLGQPSYEQYF. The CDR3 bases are TGTGCCTGGAGTCTTGGGCAGCCATCCTACGAGCAGTACTTC.

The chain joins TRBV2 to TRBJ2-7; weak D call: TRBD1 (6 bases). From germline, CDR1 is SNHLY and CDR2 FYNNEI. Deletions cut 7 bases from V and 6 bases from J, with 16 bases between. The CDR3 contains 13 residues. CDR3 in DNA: TGTGCCAGCACCCCCCCGGAAGGGGGCGAGCAGTACTTC. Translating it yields CASTPPEGGEQYF.

CDR3 coding DNA: TGTGCCAGCAGCTTAGAGGGGGCCCATCAGCCCCAGCATTTT. As protein: CASSLEGAHQPQHF. The chain recombines TRBV7-9 with TRBJ1-5, with TRBD1 matching over 7 bases. Germline trimming cut 1 base from V and 5 bases from J; bases unmatched to any gene: 2. CDR1 and CDR2 from the germline V gene are SEHNR and FQNEAQ (reference sequence). This CDR3 region has 14 residues. Complete variable domain (other parts from reference TRBV7-9 and TRBJ1-5): DTGVSQNPRHKITKRGQNVTFRCDPISEHNRLYWYRQTLGQGPEFLTYFQNEAQLEKSRLLSDRFSAERPKGSFSTLEIQRTEQGDSAMYLCASSLEGAHQPQHFGDGTRLSIL.

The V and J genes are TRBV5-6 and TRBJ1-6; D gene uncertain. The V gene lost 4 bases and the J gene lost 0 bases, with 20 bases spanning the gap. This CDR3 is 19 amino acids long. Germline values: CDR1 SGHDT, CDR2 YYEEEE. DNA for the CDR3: TGTGCCAGCAGCAGCGGGGTTGAGCGGGGAAGCTCCTATAATTCACCCCTCCACTTT. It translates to CASSSGVERGSSYNSPLHF.

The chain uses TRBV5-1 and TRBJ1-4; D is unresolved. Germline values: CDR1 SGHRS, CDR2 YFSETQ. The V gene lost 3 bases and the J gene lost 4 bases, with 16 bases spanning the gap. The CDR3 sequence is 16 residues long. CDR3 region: CASSSTGGRSNEKLFF. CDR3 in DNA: TGCGCCAGCAGCTCTACTGGAGGACGGAGTAATGAAAAACTGTTTTTT.

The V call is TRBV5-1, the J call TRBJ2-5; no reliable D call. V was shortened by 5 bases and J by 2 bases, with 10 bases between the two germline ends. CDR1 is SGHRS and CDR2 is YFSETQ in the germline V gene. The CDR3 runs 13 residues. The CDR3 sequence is CASSKSVQETQYF. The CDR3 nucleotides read TGCGCCAGCAGTAAGTCGGTTCAAGAGACCCAGTACTTC.

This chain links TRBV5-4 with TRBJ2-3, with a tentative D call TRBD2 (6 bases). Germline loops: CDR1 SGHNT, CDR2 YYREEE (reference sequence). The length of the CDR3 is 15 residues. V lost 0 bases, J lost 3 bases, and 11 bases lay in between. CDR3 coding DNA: TGTGCCAGCAGCTTGGCCGTGGGGGGAACAGATACGCAGTATTTT. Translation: CASSLAVGGTDTQYF.

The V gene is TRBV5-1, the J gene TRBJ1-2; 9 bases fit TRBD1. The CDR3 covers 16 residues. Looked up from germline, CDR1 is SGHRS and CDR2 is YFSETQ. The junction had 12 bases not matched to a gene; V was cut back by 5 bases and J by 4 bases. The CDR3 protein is CASRVTGGVEIYGYTF. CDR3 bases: TGCGCCAGCAGGGTTACAGGGGGCGTTGAGATCTATGGCTACACCTTC.